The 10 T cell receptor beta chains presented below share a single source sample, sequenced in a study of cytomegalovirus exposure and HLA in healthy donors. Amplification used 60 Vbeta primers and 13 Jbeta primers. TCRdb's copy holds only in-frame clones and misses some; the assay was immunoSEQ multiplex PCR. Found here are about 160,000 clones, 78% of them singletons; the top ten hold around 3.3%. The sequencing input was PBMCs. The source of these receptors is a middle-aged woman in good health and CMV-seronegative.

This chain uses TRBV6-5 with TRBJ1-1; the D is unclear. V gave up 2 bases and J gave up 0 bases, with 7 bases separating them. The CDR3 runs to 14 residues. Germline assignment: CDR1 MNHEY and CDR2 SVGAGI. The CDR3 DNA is TGTGCCAGCAGTTACCAGAATTTGAACACTGAAGCTTTCTTT. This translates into CASSYQNLNTEAFF.

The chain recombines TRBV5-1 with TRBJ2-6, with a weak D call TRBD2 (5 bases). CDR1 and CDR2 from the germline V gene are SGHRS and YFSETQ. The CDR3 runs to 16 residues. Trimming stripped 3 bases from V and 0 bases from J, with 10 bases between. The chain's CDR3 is CASSSRGTSGANVLTF. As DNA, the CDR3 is TGCGCCAGCAGCTCCCGGGGAACCTCTGGGGCCAACGTCCTGACTTTC.

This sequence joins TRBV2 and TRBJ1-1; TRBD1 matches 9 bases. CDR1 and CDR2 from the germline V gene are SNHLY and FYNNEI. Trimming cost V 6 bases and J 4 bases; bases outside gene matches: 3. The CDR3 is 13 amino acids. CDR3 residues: CASRRQGVTEAFF. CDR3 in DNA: TGTGCCAGCAGGCGACAGGGGGTCACTGAAGCTTTCTTT.

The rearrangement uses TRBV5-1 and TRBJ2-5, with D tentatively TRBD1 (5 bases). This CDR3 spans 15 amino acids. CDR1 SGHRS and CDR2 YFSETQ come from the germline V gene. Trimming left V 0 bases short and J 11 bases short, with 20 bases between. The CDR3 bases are TGCGCCAGCAGCTTGGCCGACAGCCATGTGATCTTGCAGTACTTC. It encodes CASSLADSHVILQYF.

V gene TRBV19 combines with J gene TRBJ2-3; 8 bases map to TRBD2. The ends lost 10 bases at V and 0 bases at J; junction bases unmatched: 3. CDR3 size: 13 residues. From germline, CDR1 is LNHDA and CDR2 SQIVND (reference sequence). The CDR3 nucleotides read TGTGCCACGGGCGGGGGGAGCACAGATACGCAGTATTTT. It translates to CATGGGSTDTQYF.

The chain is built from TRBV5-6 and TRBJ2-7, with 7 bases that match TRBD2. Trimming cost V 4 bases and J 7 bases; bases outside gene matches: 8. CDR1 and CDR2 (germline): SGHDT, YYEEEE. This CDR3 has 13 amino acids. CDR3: CASSLGRGGEQYF. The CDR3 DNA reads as TGTGCCAGCAGCCTGGGGAGGGGCGGGGAGCAGTACTTC.

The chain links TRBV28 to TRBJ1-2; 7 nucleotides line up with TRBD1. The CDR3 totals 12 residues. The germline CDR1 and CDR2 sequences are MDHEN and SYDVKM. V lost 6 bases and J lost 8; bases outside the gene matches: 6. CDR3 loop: CASSLQGWGYTF. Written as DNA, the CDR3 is TGTGCCAGCAGCTTACAGGGGTGGGGCTACACCTTC.

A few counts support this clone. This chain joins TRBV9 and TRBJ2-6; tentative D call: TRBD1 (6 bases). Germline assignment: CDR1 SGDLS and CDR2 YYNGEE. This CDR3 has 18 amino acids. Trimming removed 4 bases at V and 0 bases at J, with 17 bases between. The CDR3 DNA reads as TGTGCCAGCAGCAGGTGGGACACAGATAACTCTGGGGCCAACGTCCTGACTTTC. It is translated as CASSRWDTDNSGANVLTF.

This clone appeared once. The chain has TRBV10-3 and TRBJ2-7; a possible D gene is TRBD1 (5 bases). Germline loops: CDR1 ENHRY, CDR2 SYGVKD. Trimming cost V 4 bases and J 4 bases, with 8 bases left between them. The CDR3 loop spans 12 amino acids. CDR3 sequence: CAISAQGYEQYF. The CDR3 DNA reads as TGTGCCATCAGTGCTCAGGGATACGAGCAGTACTTC.

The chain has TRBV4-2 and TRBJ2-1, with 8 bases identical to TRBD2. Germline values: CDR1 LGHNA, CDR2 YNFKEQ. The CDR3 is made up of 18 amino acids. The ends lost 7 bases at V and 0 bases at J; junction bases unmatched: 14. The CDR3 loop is CASTPRTSSRDSYNEQFF. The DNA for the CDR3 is TGTGCCAGCACCCCTCGGACTAGCTCACGAGACTCCTACAATGAGCAGTTCTTC.